The T cell receptor beta chain described here comes from a study of cytomegalovirus exposure and HLA in healthy donors. The overall study: A subsequent analysis reported that the roughly 120 validation repertoires were produced on the same platform that had also been used for the 666 first-cohort repertoires. Findings and caveats of the study: Associated with cytomegalovirus, according to the listing, were around 160 TCR beta chains. It was reported that the classifier diagnosed cytomegalovirus status with high specificity and sensitivity in both the original and validation cohorts.

This clone has only one observation. Its target is unknown. An end of the junction does not agree with germline; a read error may underlie this. Clones were read by immunoSEQ multiplex PCR, and TCRdb kept only the in-frame ones, dropping some. The sample yields some 350,000 clones, about 90% seen once. Germline assignment: CDR1 MNHNY and CDR2 SVGAGI (reference sequence). There are 13 residues in the CDR3. An approximately 130-subject validation cohort, separate from the roughly 670-subject first cohort, supplied the donors. The sequence was obtained from a woman between 25 and 40 years old in good health and CMV-seropositive. The chain employs TRBV6-6 and TRBJ1-2; a weak D match, TRBD1 (5 bases). Sequencing was performed on PBMCs. CDR3 region: CASSYRAGSFFAF. DNA of the CDR3: TGTGCCAGCAGTTACCGGGCAGGGAGTTTCTTCGCCTTC.